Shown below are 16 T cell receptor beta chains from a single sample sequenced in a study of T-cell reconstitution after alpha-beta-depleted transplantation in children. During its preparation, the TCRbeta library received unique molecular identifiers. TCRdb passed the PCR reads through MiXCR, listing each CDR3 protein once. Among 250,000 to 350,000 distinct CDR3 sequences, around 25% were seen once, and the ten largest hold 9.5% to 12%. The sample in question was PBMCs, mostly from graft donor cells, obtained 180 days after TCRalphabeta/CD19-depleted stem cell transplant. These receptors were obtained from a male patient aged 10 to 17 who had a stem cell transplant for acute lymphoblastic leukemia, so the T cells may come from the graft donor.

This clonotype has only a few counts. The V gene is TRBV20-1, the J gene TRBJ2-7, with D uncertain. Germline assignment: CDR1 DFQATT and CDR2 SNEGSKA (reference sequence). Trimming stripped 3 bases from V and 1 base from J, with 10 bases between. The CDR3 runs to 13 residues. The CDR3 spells CSASGVFSYEQYF. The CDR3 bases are TGCAGTGCTAGTGGAGTGTTTTCCTACGAGCAGTACTTC.

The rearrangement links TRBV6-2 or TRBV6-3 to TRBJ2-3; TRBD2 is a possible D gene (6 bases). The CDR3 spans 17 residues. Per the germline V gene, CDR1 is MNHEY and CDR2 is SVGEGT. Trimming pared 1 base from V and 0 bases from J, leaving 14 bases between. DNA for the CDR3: TGTGCCAGCAGTTACTTCACGGCAGGGACTAGCACAGATACGCAGTATTTT. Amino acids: CASSYFTAGTSTDTQYF.

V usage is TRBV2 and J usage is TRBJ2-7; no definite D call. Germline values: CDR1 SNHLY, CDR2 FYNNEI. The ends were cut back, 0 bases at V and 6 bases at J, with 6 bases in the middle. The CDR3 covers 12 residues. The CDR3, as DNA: TGTGCCAGCAGTGAAGCCCTGCTCGAGCAGTACTTC. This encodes CASSEALLEQYF.

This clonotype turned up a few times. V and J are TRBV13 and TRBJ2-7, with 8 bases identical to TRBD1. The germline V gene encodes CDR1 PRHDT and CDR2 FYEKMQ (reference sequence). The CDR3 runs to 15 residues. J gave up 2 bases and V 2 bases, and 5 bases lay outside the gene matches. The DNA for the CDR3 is TGTGCCAGCAGCTTACAGGGACAGGCCGCCTACGAGCAGTACTTC. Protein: CASSLQGQAAYEQYF. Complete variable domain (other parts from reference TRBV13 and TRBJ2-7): AAGVIQSPRHLIKEKRETATLKCYPIPRHDTVYWYQQGPGQDPQFLISFYEKMQSDKGSIPDRFSAQQFSDYHSELNMSSLELGDSALYFCASSLQGQAAYEQYFGPGTRLTVT.

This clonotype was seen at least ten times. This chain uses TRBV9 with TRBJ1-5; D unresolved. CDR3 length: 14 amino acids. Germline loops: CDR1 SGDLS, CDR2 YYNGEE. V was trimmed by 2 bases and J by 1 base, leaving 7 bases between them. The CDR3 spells CASSVGGSNQPQHF. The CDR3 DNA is TGTGCCAGCAGCGTCGGTGGAAGCAATCAGCCCCAGCATTTT.

This CDR3 is CASRDTDWTGEEWVNQAFF. CDR3 bases: TGTGCCAGCAGGGATACTGATTGGACAGGGGAAGAATGGGTAAACCAAGCTTTCTTT. This sequence joins TRBV6-1 and TRBJ1-1, with 9 bases lining up with TRBD1. V shed 6 bases and J 9 bases; nucleotides not matched to a gene: 26. The CDR3 loop spans 19 amino acids. CDR1 is MNHNS, CDR2 SASEGT, per germline.

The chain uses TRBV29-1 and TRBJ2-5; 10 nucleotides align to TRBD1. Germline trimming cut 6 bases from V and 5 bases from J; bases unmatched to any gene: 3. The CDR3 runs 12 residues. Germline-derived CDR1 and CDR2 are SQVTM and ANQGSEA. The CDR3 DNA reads TGCAGCGTCCGGGGACAGGGGGAGACCCAGTACTTC. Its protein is CSVRGQGETQYF.

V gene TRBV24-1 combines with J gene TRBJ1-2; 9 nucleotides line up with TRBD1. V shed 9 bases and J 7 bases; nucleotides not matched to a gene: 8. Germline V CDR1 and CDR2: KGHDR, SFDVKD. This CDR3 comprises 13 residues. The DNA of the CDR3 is TGTGCCACCTCCCCGGGACAGGGCCGTGGCTACACCTTC. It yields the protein CATSPGQGRGYTF.

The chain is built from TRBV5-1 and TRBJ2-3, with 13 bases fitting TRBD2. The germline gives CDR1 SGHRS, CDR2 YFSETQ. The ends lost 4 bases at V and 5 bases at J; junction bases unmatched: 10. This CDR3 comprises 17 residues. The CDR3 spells CASSPRTSGSWRDTQYF. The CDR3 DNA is TGCGCCAGCAGCCCTCGGACTAGCGGGAGCTGGAGAGATACGCAGTATTTT. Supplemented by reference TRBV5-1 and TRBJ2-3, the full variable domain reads KAGVTQTPRYLIKTRGQQVTLSCSPISGHRSVSWYQQTPGQGLQFLFEYFSETQRNKGNFPGRFSGRQFSNSRSEMNVSTLELGDSALYLCASSPRTSGSWRDTQYFGPGTRLTVL.

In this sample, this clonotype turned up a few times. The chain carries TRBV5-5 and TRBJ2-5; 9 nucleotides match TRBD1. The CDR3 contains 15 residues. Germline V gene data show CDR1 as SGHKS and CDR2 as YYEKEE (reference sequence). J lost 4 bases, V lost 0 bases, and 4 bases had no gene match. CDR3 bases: TGTGCCAGCAGCTTGGTCGGGACAGGGACAGAGACCCAGTACTTC. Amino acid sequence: CASSLVGTGTETQYF.

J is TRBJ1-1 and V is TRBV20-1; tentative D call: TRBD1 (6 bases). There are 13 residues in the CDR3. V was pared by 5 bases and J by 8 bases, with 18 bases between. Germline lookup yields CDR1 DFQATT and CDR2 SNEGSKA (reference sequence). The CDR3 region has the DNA TGCAGTGCTTTGGACAGACGGCTCCTGGAAGCTTTCTTT. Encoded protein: CSALDRRLLEAFF.

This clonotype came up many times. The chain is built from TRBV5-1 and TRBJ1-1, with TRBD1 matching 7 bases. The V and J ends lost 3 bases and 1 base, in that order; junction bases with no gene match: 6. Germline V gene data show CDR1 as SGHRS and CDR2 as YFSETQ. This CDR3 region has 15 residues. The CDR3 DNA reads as TGCGCCAGCAGCTCGGGACAGCCCACGAACACTGAAGCTTTCTTT. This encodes CASSSGQPTNTEAFF.

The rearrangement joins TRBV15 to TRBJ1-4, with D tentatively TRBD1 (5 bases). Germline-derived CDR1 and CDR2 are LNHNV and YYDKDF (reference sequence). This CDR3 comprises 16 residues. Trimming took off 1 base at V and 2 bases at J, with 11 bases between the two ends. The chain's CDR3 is CATSRVGGGTNEKLFF. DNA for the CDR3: TGTGCCACCAGCAGAGTCGGGGGAGGGACTAATGAAAAACTGTTTTTT.

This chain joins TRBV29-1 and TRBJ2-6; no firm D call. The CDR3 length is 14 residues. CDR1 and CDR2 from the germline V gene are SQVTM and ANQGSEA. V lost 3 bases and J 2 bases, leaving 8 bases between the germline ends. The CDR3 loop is CSVDQLTGANVLTF. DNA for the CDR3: TGCAGCGTTGATCAGTTAACTGGGGCCAACGTCCTGACTTTC.

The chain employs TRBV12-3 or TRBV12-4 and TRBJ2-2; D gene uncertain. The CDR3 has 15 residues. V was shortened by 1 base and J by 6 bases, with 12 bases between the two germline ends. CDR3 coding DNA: TGTGCCAGCAGTTTAGAAGATTGGGGTCCCGGGGAGCTGTTTTTT. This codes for CASSLEDWGPGELFF.

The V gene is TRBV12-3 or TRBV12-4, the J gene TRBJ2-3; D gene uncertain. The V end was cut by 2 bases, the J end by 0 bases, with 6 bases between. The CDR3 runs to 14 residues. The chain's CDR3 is CASSLWASTDTQYF. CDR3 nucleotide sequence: TGTGCCAGCAGTTTATGGGCTAGCACAGATACGCAGTATTTT.